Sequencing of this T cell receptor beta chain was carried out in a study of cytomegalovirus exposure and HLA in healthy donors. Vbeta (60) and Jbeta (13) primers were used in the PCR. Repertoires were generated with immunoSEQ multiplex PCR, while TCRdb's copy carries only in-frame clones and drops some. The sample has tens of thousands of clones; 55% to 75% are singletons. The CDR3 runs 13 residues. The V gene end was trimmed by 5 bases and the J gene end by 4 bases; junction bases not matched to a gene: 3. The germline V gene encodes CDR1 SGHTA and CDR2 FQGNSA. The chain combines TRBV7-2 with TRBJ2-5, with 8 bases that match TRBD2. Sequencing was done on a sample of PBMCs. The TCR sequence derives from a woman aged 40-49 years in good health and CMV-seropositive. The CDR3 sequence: CASSGLAAETQYF. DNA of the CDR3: TGTGCCAGCAGCGGACTAGCCGCAGAGACCCAGTACTTC.